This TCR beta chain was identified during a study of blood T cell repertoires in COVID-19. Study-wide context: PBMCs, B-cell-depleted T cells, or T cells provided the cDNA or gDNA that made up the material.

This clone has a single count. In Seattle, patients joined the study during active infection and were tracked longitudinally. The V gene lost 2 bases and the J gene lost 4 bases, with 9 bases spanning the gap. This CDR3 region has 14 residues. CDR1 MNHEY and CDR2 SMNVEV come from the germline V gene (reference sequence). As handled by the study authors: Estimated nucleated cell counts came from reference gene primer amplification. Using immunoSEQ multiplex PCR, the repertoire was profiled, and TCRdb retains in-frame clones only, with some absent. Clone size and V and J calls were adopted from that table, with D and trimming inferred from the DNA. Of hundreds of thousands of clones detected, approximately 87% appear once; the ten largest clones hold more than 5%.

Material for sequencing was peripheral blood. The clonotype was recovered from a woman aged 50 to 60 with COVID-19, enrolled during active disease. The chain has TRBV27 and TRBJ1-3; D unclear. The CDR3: CASSLVFGGNTIYF. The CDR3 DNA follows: TGTGCCAGCAGTTTAGTTTTCGGGGGAAACACCATATATTTT.